This TCR beta chain was recovered during a study of blood T cell repertoires in COVID-19. Study in general: Whether acute or convalescent, the COVID-19 samples came from the United States, Italy and Spain. PBMCs, B-cell-depleted T cells, or T cells were the source of the cDNA or gDNA that made up the material.

This clone was observed a few times. Profiled with immunoSEQ multiplex PCR; TCRdb holds only in-frame clones, not every one. The table lists some 46,000 clones, 75% to 90% of them singletons. The TCR comes from a man between 60 and 75 years old with acute or convalescent COVID-19. The material sequenced was peripheral blood.

CDR3 loop: CASSDGNQPQHF. CDR3 DNA: TGCGCCAGCAGTGACGGCAATCAGCCCCAGCATTTT. This sequence joins TRBV10-2 and TRBJ1-5; D is uncertain. V lost 3 bases and J lost 2, with 2 bases in between. Germline V gene sequence: CDR1 WSHSY, CDR2 SAAADI. The CDR3 spans 12 residues.